This T cell receptor beta chain was captured in a study of blood T cell repertoires in COVID-19. Study-wide background: T cells, B-cell-depleted T cells, or PBMCs supplied cDNA or gDNA.

CDR3 size: 15 residues. Per the germline V gene, CDR1 is LGHDT and CDR2 is YNNKEL (reference sequence). Trimming cost V 8 bases and J 3 bases, with 19 bases left between them. Assay used: immunoSEQ multiplex PCR; TCRdb lists only in-frame clones, some missing. The sample includes hundreds of thousands of clones, 90% seen only once; the top ten take 1.7%. The TCR was taken from a young woman with acute COVID-19. Input material: PBMCs or T cells enriched from blood (not recorded which). The chain employs TRBV3-1 (or the pseudogene TRBV3-2) and TRBJ2-5; tentatively, D is TRBD2 (7 bases). CDR3 protein: CASWSSGGGEETQYF. For the CDR3, the DNA is TGTGCCAGCTGGTCTAGCGGAGGGGGGGAAGAGACCCAGTACTTC.